Below, 24 T cell receptor beta chains from the same sample are listed, as sequenced in a study of T cells in Graves' hyperthyroidism and ophthalmopathy. The source material, RNA transcripts, was used to amplify TCR beta CDR3 regions. The primer set for the first-round RT-PCR of the TCR CDR3 was HTBI. Each CDR3 protein is one row after TCRdb ran MiXCR on the multiplex PCR reads. The data show some 510,000 distinct CDR3 sequences, more than 45% seen once. Sequenced input: peripheral blood or thyroid tissue (not recorded which). These TCRs come from a woman aged 18-30 years with Graves' hyperthyroidism.

This clonotype was detected ten times or more. The J gene is TRBJ2-7, the V gene TRBV7-6; D is possibly TRBD2 (6 bases). CDR3 length: 14 amino acids. Per germline, CDR1 SGHVS and CDR2 FNYEAQ. The V gene lost 2 bases and the J gene lost 6 bases, with 14 bases spanning the gap. DNA of the CDR3: TGTGCCAGCAGCTTACTGACTAGTTCGGGCGAGCAGTACTTC. Its protein product is CASSLLTSSGEQYF.

V gene TRBV9 combines with J gene TRBJ2-5; D may be TRBD1 or TRBD2 (6 bases each). Germline CDR1 SGDLS, CDR2 YYNGEE. The germline V and J ends were trimmed by 6 bases and 5 bases, with 17 bases remaining between them. The CDR3 spans 14 residues. The CDR3 spells CASTSGAASETQYF. The CDR3 nucleotides are TGTGCCAGCACCTCGGGGGCGGCTTCGGAGACCCAGTACTTC.

This clonotype was detected a few times. The chain recombines TRBV20-1 with TRBJ2-7; D may be TRBD1 or TRBD2 (5 bases each). The CDR3 has 14 amino acids. V was cut by 3 bases and J by 5 bases, with 17 bases left in between. CDR1 is DFQATT and CDR2 is SNEGSKA in the germline V gene (reference sequence). The DNA of the CDR3 is TGCAGTGCTAGCAACCCTGGGGGAAGGGACGAGCAGTACTTC. The encoded protein is CSASNPGGRDEQYF.

The chain uses TRBV6-1 and TRBJ1-5, with D possibly TRBD1 on 5 matching bases. The germline V and J ends were trimmed by 6 bases and 1 base, with 10 bases remaining between them. Germline loops: CDR1 MNHNS, CDR2 SASEGT. This CDR3 comprises 14 residues. The chain's CDR3 is CASRSPGSNQPQHF. In DNA, the CDR3 is TGTGCCAGCAGGTCCCCAGGGAGCAATCAGCCCCAGCATTTT.

This clonotype was picked up a small number of times. This chain joins TRBV10-2 and TRBJ2-5, with D possibly matching TRBD2 (6 bases). The CDR3 consists of 16 residues. CDR1 and CDR2 (germline): WSHSY, SAAADI. The V gene lost 7 bases and the J gene lost 0 bases, with 18 bases spanning the gap. The CDR3 loop reads CASNPRDSRYQETQYF. DNA for the CDR3: TGCGCCAGCAATCCCCGGGACTCCCGGTACCAAGAGACCCAGTACTTC.

This clonotype turned up a few times. This chain links TRBV7-9 with TRBJ1-1; D is undetermined. The germline CDR1 and CDR2 sequences are SEHNR and FQNEAQ (reference sequence). CDR3 size: 12 residues. Between the trimmed V and J ends, which lost 8 bases and 7 bases, there was a span of 14 bases. The CDR3 nucleotides are TGTGCCAGCGGACTCAACGCCATTGAAGCTTTCTTT. It codes for CASGLNAIEAFF. Full variable domain (rest looked up from reference TRBV7-9 and TRBJ1-1): DTGVSQNPRHKITKRGQNVTFRCDPISEHNRLYWYRQTLGQGPEFLTYFQNEAQLEKSRLLSDRFSAERPKGSFSTLEIQRTEQGDSAMYLCASGLNAIEAFFGQGTRLTVV.

The rearrangement joins TRBV7-8 to TRBJ2-7, with a possible D match to TRBD2 (6 bases). Germline V gives CDR1 SGHVS, CDR2 FQNEAQ. V lost 8 bases and J 3 bases, leaving 17 bases between the germline ends. The CDR3 sequence is 14 residues long. CDR3 bases: TGTGCCAGCTCCCTCGGCGGGGCACTCTACGAGCAGTACTTC. It yields the protein CASSLGGALYEQYF. Combining the CDR3 with reference TRBV7-8 and TRBJ2-7 gives the whole variable domain GAGVSQSPRYKVAKRGQDVALRCDPISGHVSLFWYQQALGQGPEFLTYFQNEAQLDKSGLPSDRFFAERPEGSVSTLKIQRTQQEDSAVYLCASSLGGALYEQYFGPGTRLTVT.

This clonotype was observed a few times. V usage is TRBV10-2 and J usage is TRBJ2-7; TRBD1 is a possible D gene (5 bases). The CDR3 totals 13 residues. The germline V gene encodes CDR1 WSHSY and CDR2 SAAADI. Trimming removed 6 bases at V and 3 bases at J, with 12 bases between. The CDR3 region is CASSTGRIYEQYF. In DNA form, the CDR3 reads TGCGCCAGCAGCACAGGACGGATCTACGAGCAGTACTTC.

The sample holds a few counts of this clonotype. J is TRBJ2-7 and V is TRBV5-1; 7 nucleotides match TRBD1. Germline CDR1 SGHRS, CDR2 YFSETQ. The CDR3 sequence is 16 residues long. V dropped 4 bases and J dropped 7; count of bases not matched to a gene: 17. In nucleotides, the CDR3 is TGCGCCAGCAGCCCTAACCGAGAGGGGGCGATGGGAGAGCAGTACTTC. It is translated as CASSPNREGAMGEQYF. Full variable domain (missing parts from reference TRBV5-1 and TRBJ2-7): KAGVTQTPRYLIKTRGQQVTLSCSPISGHRSVSWYQQTPGQGLQFLFEYFSETQRNKGNFPGRFSGRQFSNSRSEMNVSTLELGDSALYLCASSPNREGAMGEQYFGPGTRLTVT.

This clonotype has only one observation. The CDR3 loop is CATSSRGRQETQYF. DNA for the CDR3: TGTGCCACCAGCAGCAGGGGGCGGCAAGAGACCCAGTACTTC. This chain links TRBV15 with TRBJ2-5, with TRBD1 identical over 8 bases. Germline loops: CDR1 LNHNV, CDR2 YYDKDF (reference sequence). The CDR3 has 14 residues. With V trimmed by 3 bases and J by 2 bases, 2 bases remained unmatched.

This clonotype has a handful of counts. The rearrangement joins TRBV7-8 to TRBJ1-4, with D uncertain. CDR1 is SGHVS and CDR2 is FQNEAQ in the germline V gene. The CDR3 covers 15 residues. The germline V and J ends were trimmed by 3 bases and 7 bases, with 15 bases remaining between them. The CDR3 sequence is CASSLSWEHGEKLFF. CDR3 DNA sequence: TGTGCCAGCAGCTTGTCCTGGGAGCACGGTGAAAAACTGTTTTTT. Full variable domain (outside the CDR3, taken from reference TRBV7-8 and TRBJ1-4): GAGVSQSPRYKVAKRGQDVALRCDPISGHVSLFWYQQALGQGPEFLTYFQNEAQLDKSGLPSDRFFAERPEGSVSTLKIQRTQQEDSAVYLCASSLSWEHGEKLFFGSGTQLSVL.

This clonotype was seen ten or more times. The J gene is TRBJ2-7, the V gene TRBV15, with TRBD1 matching 12 bases. V was clipped by 0 bases and J by 4 bases; unmatched bases: 7. The CDR3 spans 17 residues. Germline V gives CDR1 LNHNV, CDR2 YYDKDF (reference sequence). The CDR3 reads CATSRDLPGQGAYEQYF. CDR3 bases: TGTGCCACCAGCAGAGATCTCCCGGGACAGGGGGCGTACGAGCAGTACTTC.

This clonotype occurred many times. The chain employs TRBV29-1 and TRBJ1-2; TRBD1 is a possible D gene (5 bases). The length of the CDR3 is 11 residues. CDR1 and CDR2 from the germline V gene are SQVTM and ANQGSEA. V lost 7 bases, J lost 5 bases, and 11 bases lay in between. The CDR3 DNA follows: TGCAGCGGGGACGAAGAGTATGGCTACACCTTC. This codes for CSGDEEYGYTF.

In its sample, this clonotype was seen a few times. This chain uses TRBV4-3 with TRBJ2-5, with a possible D match to TRBD1 (6 bases). The CDR3 has 15 residues. V gave up 0 bases and J gave up 4 bases, with 12 bases separating them. Per germline, CDR1 LGHNA and CDR2 YSLEER. For the CDR3, the DNA is TGCGCCAGCAGCCAAGAACAGGGAACGGGAGAGACCCAGTACTTC. Amino acids: CASSQEQGTGETQYF.

In regard to this clonotype: This clone may be a read error of a much larger clone one base away. This rearrangement joins TRBV7-9 to TRBJ1-2; 8 nucleotides line up with TRBD1. Trimming removed 5 bases from V and 8 bases from J; junction bases left unmatched: 10. This CDR3 has 14 amino acids. Germline loops: CDR1 SEHNR, CDR2 FQNEAQ (reference sequence). In nucleotides, the CDR3 is TGTGCCAGCAGCAAGGGCAGGGGGCTTTTAGGCTACACCTTC. It translates to CASSKGRGLLGYTF.

This clonotype was seen repeatedly, ten times or more. The V and J genes are TRBV19 and TRBJ1-6; D gene uncertain. V gave up 6 bases and J gave up 9 bases, with 12 bases separating them. This CDR3 has 13 residues. Germline loops: CDR1 LNHDA, CDR2 SQIVND (reference sequence). The CDR3 loop is CASRPSPGSPLHF. The CDR3 DNA sequence: TGTGCCAGTAGACCTTCGCCGGGTTCACCCCTCCACTTT.

The chain employs TRBV7-6 and TRBJ2-5; D possibly corresponds to TRBD1 (6 bases). The length of the CDR3 is 14 residues. The germline V and J ends were trimmed by 3 bases and 5 bases, with 13 bases remaining between them. From germline, CDR1 is SGHVS and CDR2 FNYEAQ. DNA of the CDR3: TGTGCCAGCAGCTTGGCGGTGGGGGCGGAGACCCAGTACTTC. This codes for CASSLAVGAETQYF. Drawing the rest from reference TRBV7-6 and TRBJ2-5, the complete variable domain is GAGVSQSPRYKVTKRGQDVALRCDPISGHVSLYWYRQALGQGPEFLTYFNYEAQQDKSGLPNDRFSAERPEGSISTLTIQRTEQRDSAMYRCASSLAVGAETQYFGPGTRLLVL.

This clonotype was counted only a few times. The V gene is TRBV19, the J gene TRBJ2-5; 7 bases are a match to TRBD2. V shed 11 bases and J 7 bases; nucleotides not matched to a gene: 13. The CDR3 contains 13 residues. Germline assignment: CDR1 LNHDA and CDR2 SQIVND (reference sequence). DNA for the CDR3: TGTGCCCCATCCGCCGGGGGGAAGGGGACCCAGTACTTC. Translation gives CAPSAGGKGTQYF.

Turning to this clonotype: Being one base from a much bigger clone, this may be a read error. Because it lacks the conserved phenylalanine or tryptophan at the end, this CDR3 is likely a read error. The J gene is TRBJ1-1, the V gene TRBV12-3 or TRBV12-4, with D unclear. V was trimmed by 5 bases and J by 8 bases, leaving 6 bases between them. The CDR3 is 10 residues long. Written as DNA, the CDR3 is TGTGCCAGCAGTGCTATGGAAGCTTTCTCT. Translated, it gives CASSAMEAFS.

Points on this clonotype: As the CDR3 is not closed by the conserved phenylalanine or tryptophan, this likely results from a read error. The DNA is left out, because the CDR3 cannot be placed on it with certainty; the CDR3 is given as TCRdb lists it. The chain recombines TRBV20-1 with TRBJ2-6; TRBD2, the table's D call, was not compared with the DNA. Per the germline V gene, CDR1 is DFQATT and CDR2 is SNEGSKA (reference sequence). The CDR3 totals 11 residues, both ends included. CDR3 sequence reads: CSARPPTSGRI.

The genes are TRBV20-1 and TRBJ1-4; possibly TRBD1 for D (6 bases). Germline V gene sequence: CDR1 DFQATT, CDR2 SNEGSKA (reference sequence). CDR3 length: 13 residues. V was cut by 1 base and J by 7 bases, with 10 bases left in between. The CDR3 sequence: CSARGNRAEKLFF. CDR3 DNA sequence: TGCAGTGCTAGAGGGAACAGGGCTGAAAAACTGTTTTTT.

The rearrangement uses TRBV20-1 and TRBJ2-7, with D possibly matching TRBD2 (5 bases). The CDR3 contains 14 residues. The V gene's germline CDR1 is DFQATT and CDR2 SNEGSKA (reference sequence). The V end lost 6 bases, the J end lost 1 base, and 16 bases lay between the germline ends. CDR3 in DNA: TGCAGTGCGCGGGCGTCGGGCGGTTCCTACGAGCAGTACTTC. Its translation is CSARASGGSYEQYF.

This clonotype has a count of ten or more. The gene calls are TRBV7-8 and TRBJ1-6; no reliable D call. Germline values: CDR1 SGHVS, CDR2 FQNEAQ. Deletions cut 3 bases from V and 8 bases from J, with 11 bases between. The CDR3 runs 14 residues. The CDR3 sequence is CASSFGGRDSPLHF. CDR3 sequence (DNA): TGTGCCAGCAGCTTTGGCGGAAGGGATTCACCCCTCCACTTT.

The chain employs TRBV10-3 and TRBJ2-3, with TRBD2 matching 10 bases. CDR3 length: 14 residues. The V gene's germline CDR1 is ENHRY and CDR2 SYGVKD. J gave up 1 base and V 9 bases, and 4 bases lay outside the gene matches. This CDR3 reads CAIKREGRTDTQYF. The CDR3 bases are TGTGCCATTAAGCGGGAGGGCCGCACAGATACGCAGTATTTT.